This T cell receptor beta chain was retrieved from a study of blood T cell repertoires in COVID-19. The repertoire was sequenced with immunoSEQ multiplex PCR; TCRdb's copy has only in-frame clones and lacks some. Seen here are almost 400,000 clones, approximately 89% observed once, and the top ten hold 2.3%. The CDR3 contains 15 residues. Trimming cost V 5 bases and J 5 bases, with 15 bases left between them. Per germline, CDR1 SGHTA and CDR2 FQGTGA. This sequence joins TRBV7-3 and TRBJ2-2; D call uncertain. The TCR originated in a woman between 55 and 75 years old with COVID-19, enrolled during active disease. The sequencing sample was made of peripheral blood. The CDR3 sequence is CASSIGLVGTGELFF. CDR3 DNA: TGTGCCAGCAGCATCGGCCTAGTGGGTACCGGGGAGCTGTTTTTT.